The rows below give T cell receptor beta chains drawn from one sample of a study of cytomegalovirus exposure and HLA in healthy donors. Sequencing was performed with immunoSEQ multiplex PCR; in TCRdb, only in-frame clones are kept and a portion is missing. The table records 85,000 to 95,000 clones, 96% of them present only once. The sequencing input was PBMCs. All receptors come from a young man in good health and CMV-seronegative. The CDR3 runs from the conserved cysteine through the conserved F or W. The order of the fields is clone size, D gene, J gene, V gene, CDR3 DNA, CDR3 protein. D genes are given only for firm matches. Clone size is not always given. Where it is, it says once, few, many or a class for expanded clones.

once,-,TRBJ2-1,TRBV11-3,TGTGCCAGCAGCTTAGTTCTTCAGGGGAGCCCCTACAATGAGCAGTTCTTC,CASSLVLQGSPYNEQFF
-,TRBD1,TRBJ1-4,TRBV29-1,TGCAGCGTTGTCGAGGGGGCGGGTGAAAAACTGTTTTTT,CSVVEGAGEKLFF
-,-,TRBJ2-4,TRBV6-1,TGTGCCAGCAGTCCACTAGTAAACATTCAGTACTTC,CASSPLVNIQYF
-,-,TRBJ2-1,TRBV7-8,TGTGCCAGCAGCTTGAGCGGAGGTAGATACAATGAGCAGTTCTTC,CASSLSGGRYNEQFF
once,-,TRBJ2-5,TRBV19,TGTGCCAGTAGTACCATACTAAGAGGTGGCCAAGAGACCCAGTACTTC,CASSTILRGGQETQYF
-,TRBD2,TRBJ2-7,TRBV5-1,TGCGCCAGCAGCAGACTAGCGGGAGGTACCTACGAGCAGTACTTC,CASSRLAGGTYEQYF
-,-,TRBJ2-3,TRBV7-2,TGTGCCAGCAGCCCAGGGGCTGGGTGGTTTGCAGATACGCAGTATTTT,CASSPGAGWFADTQYF
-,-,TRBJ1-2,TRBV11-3,TGTGCCAGCAGCTTACAGGGGAAGGAGAATGGCTACACCTTC,CASSLQGKENGYTF
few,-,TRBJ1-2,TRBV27,TGTGCCAGCAGTCGCGAGGGAACGGCCTATGGCTACACCTTC,CASSREGTAYGYTF
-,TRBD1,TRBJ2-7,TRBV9,TGTGCCAGCAGCGTAGCGCCAGGGGGCTACGAGCAGTACTTC,CASSVAPGGYEQYF
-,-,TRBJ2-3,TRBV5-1,TGCGCCAGCAGCTTTGCGGCGGATCGCACAGATACGCAGTATTTT,CASSFAADRTDTQYF
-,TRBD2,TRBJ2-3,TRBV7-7,TGTGCTAGCAGCACGACTAGCGGGACAGCAGATACGCAGTATTTT,CASSTTSGTADTQYF
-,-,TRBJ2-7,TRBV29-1,TGCAGCGCCGGCCCTAGCGAGAGCTCCTACGAGCAGTACTTC,CSAGPSESSYEQYF
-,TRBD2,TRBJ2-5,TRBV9,TGTGCCAGCAGCCAAGCGGGGGGGTACCAAGAGACCCAGTACTTC,CASSQAGGYQETQYF
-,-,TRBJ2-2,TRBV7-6,TGTGCCAGCAGCTTGGTCCCTGGTGGTAGTAGCACCGGGGAGCTGTTTTTT,CASSLVPGGSSTGELFF
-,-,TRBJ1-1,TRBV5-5,TGTGCCAGCAGCTTAGACAGTCGCACTGAAGCTTTCTTT,CASSLDSRTEAFF
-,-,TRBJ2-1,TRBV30,TGTGCCTGGAGTGTATCCGTTTACAATGAGCAGTTCTTC,CAWSVSVYNEQFF
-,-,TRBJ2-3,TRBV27,TGTGCCAGGGTCCGTCCCTTCGGGAGCGGGCACACAGATACGCAGTATTTT,CARVRPFGSGHTDTQYF
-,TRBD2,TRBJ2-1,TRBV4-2,TGTGCCAGCAGCCAAGAAGGACTAGCGGGTTTAGGTGAGCAGTTCTTC,CASSQEGLAGLGEQFF
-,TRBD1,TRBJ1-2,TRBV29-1,TGCAGCGTTGAAAGGTCTCAGGGGGCTAACACCTTC,CSVERSQGANTF
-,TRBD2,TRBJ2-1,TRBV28,TGTGCCGTAGGGGAGGGGGGACTAGAGGGCTTTGAGCAGTTCTTC,CAVGEGGLEGFEQFF
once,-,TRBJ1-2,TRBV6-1,TGTGCCAGCAGGGAGACAGTAAGCTTCGACTATGGCTACACCTTC,CASRETVSFDYGYTF
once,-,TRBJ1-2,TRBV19,TGTGCCAGTTCGGTTGCGGATGGCTACACCTTC,CASSVADGYTF
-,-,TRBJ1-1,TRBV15,TGTGCCACCAGCAGGGGCTCTGACAGGCAAGCTTTCTTT,CATSRGSDRQAFF
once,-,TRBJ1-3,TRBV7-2,TGTGCCAGCAGCTCAGTGCCCGTCTCTGGAAACACCATATATTTT,CASSSVPVSGNTIYF
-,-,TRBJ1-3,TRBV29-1,TGCAGCGTTGACGAGGGCTCTGGAAACACCATATATTTT,CSVDEGSGNTIYF
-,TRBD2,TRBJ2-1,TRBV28,TGTGCCAGCAGCCCCTCAGCGGGGACCTCCTACAATGAGCAGTTCTTC,CASSPSAGTSYNEQFF
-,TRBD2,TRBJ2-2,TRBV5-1,TGCGCCAGCAGCTCCGGGACTAGCGGGAGGGCCTTGAACACCGGGGAGCTGTTTTTT,CASSSGTSGRALNTGELFF
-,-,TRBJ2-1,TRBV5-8,TGTGCCAGCAGCTTTTACGGTGGAGTCAATGAGCAGTTCTTC,CASSFYGGVNEQFF
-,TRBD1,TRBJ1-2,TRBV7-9,TGTGCCAGCAGCTTCGGGACAGGCGCCTATGGCTACACCTTC,CASSFGTGAYGYTF
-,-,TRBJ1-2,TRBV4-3,TGCGCCAGCAGCCAAGAACATTCAGGGTTCTTTGGCTACACCTTC,CASSQEHSGFFGYTF
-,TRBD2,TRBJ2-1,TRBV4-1,TGCGCCAGCAGCCAAGGGACTAGCGGGGCTCACAATGAGCAGTTCTTC,CASSQGTSGAHNEQFF
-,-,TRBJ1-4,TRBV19,TGTGCCAGTACTCAGGCCTACCATGCAACTAATGAAAAACTGTTTTTT,CASTQAYHATNEKLFF